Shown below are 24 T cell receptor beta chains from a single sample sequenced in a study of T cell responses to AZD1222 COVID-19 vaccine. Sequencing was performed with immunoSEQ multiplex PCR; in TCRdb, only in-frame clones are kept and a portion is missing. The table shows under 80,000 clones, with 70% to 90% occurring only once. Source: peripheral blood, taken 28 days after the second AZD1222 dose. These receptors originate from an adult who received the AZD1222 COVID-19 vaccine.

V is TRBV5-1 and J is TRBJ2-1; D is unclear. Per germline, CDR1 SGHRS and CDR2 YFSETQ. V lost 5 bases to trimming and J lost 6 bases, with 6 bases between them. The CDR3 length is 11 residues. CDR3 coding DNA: TGCGCCAGCAGGGTCTCCAATGAGCAGTTCTTC. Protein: CASRVSNEQFF.

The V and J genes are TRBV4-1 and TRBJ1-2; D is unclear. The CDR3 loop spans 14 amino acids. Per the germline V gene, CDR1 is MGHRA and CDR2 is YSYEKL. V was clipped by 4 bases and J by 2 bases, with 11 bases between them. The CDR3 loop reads CASSPDPLNYGYTF. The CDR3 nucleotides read TGCGCCAGCAGCCCTGACCCCTTAAACTATGGCTACACCTTC.

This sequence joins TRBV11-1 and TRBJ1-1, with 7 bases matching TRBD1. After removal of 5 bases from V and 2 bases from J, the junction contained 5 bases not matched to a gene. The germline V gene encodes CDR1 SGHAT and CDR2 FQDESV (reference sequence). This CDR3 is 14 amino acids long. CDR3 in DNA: TGTGCCAGCAGCGCGGACAGGCAAAACACTGAAGCTTTCTTT. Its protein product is CASSADRQNTEAFF.

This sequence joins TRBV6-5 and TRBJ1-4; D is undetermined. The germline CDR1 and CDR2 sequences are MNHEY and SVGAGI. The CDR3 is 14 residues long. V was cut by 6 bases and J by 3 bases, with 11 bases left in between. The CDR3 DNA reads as TGTGCCAGCAGGTCCTGGGGAGCTAATGAAAAACTGTTTTTT. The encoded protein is CASRSWGANEKLFF.

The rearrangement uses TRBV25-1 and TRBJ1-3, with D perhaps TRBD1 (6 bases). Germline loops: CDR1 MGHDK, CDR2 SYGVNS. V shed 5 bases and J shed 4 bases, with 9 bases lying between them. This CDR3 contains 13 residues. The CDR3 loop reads CASSRDRGNTIYF. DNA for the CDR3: TGTGCCAGCAGTCGAGACAGGGGAAACACCATATATTTT. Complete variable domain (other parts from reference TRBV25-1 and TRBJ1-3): EADIYQTPRYLVIGTGKKITLECSQTMGHDKMYWYQQDPGMELHLIHYSYGVNSTEKGDLSSESTVSRIRTEHFPLTLESARPSHTSQYLCASSRDRGNTIYFGEGSWLTVV.

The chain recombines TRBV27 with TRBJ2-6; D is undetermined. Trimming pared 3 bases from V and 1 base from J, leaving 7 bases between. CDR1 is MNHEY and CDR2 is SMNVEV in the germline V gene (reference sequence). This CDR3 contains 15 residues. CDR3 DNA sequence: TGTGCCAGCAGTTTCGGCCTTTCTGGGGCCAACGTCCTGACTTTC. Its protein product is CASSFGLSGANVLTF.

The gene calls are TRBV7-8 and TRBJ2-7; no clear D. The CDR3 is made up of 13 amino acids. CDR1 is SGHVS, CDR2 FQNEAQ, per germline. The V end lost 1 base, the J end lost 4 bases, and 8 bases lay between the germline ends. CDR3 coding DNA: TGTGCCAGCAGCTTAGATACGCTATACGAGCAGTACTTC. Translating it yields CASSLDTLYEQYF. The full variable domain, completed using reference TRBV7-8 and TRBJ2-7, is GAGVSQSPRYKVAKRGQDVALRCDPISGHVSLFWYQQALGQGPEFLTYFQNEAQLDKSGLPSDRFFAERPEGSVSTLKIQRTQQEDSAVYLCASSLDTLYEQYFGPGTRLTVT.

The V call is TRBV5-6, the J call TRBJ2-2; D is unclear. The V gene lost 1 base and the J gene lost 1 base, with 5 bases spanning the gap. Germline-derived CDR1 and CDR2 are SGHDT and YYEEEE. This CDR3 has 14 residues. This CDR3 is CASSLTRNTGELFF. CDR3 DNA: TGTGCCAGCAGCTTGACCCGGAACACCGGGGAGCTGTTTTTT. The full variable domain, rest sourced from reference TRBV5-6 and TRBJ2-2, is DAGVTQSPTHLIKTRGQQVTLRCSPKSGHDTVSWYQQALGQGPQFIFQYYEEEERQRGNFPDRFSGHQFPNYSSELNVNALLLGDSALYLCASSLTRNTGELFFGEGSRLTVL.

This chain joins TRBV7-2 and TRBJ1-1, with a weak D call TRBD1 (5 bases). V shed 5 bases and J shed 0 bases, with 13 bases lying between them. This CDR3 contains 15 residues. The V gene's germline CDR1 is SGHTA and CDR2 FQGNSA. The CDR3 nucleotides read TGTGCCAGCAGCCTCCAGGCACAGGTGAACACTGAAGCTTTCTTT. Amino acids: CASSLQAQVNTEAFF. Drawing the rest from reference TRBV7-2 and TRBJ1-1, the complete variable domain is GAGVSQSPSNKVTEKGKDVELRCDPISGHTALYWYRQSLGQGLEFLIYFQGNSAPDKSGLPSDRFSAERTGGSVSTLTIQRTQQEDSAVYLCASSLQAQVNTEAFFGQGTRLTVV.

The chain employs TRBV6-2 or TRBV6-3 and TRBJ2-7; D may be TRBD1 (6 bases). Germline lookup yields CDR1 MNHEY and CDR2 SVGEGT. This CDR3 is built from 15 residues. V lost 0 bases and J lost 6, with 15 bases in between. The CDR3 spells CASSYSERGLGEQYF. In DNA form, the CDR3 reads TGTGCCAGCAGTTACTCAGAAAGGGGGTTGGGCGAGCAGTACTTC.

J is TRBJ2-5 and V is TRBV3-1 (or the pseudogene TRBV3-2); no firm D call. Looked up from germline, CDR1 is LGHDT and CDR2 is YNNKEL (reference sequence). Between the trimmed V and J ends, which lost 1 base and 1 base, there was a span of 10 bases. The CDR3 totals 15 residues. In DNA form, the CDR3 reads TGTGCCAGCAGCCAAGCCTCTGACTTCCAAGAGACCCAGTACTTC. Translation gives CASSQASDFQETQYF.

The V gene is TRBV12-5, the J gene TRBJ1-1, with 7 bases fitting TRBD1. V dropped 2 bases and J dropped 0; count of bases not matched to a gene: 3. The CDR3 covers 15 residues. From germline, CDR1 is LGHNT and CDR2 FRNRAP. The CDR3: CASGLPQGMNTEAFF. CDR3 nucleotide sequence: TGTGCTAGTGGTTTGCCACAGGGGATGAACACTGAAGCTTTCTTT.

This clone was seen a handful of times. The CDR3 sequence is CASSITPGVTEQYF. In DNA form, the CDR3 reads TGTGCCAGTAGTATAACTCCAGGGGTGACGGAGCAGTACTTC. This chain joins TRBV19 and TRBJ2-7; D is possibly TRBD1 (6 bases). The CDR3 contains 14 residues. CDR1 LNHDA and CDR2 SQIVND come from the germline V gene (reference sequence). Trimming shortened V by 2 bases and J by 7 bases, and 15 bases separated the two germline ends.

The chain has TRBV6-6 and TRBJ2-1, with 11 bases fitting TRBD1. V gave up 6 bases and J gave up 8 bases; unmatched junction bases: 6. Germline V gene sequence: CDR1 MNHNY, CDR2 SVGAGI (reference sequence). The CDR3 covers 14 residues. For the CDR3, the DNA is TGTGCCAGCAGCCCCGGACAGGGGGCCGATGAGCAGTTCTTC. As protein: CASSPGQGADEQFF.

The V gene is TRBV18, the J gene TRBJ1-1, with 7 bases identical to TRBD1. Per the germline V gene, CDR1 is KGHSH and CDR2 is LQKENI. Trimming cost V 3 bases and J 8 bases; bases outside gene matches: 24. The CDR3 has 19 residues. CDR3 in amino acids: CASSPPLQLGQASIREAFF. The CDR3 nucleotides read TGTGCCAGCTCACCGCCCCTCCAACTTGGACAGGCATCAATAAGGGAAGCTTTCTTT. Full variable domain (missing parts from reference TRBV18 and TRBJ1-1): NAGVMQNPRHLVRRRGQEARLRCSPMKGHSHVYWYRQLPEEGLKFMVYLQKENIIDESGMPKERFSAEFPKEGPSILRIQQVVRGDSAAYFCASSPPLQLGQASIREAFFGQGTRLTVV.

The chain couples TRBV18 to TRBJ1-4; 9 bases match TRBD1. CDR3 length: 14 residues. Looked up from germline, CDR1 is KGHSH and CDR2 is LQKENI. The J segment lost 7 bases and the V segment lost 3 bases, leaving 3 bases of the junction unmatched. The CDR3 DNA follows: TGTGCCAGCTCACCGGGACAGGGATTTGAAAAACTGTTTTTT. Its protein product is CASSPGQGFEKLFF.

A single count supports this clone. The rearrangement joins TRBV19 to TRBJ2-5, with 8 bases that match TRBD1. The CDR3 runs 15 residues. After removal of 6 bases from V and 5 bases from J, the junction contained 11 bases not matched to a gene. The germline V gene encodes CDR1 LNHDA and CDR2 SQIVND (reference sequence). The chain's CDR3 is CASSSPGQGKETQYF. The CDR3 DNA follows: TGTGCCAGTAGCAGCCCCGGACAGGGTAAGGAGACCCAGTACTTC.

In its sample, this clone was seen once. In DNA form, the CDR3 reads TGTGCCAGCAGTTTACTAGCGGGAGGTCTAGGCTACGAGCAGTACTTC. It translates to CASSLLAGGLGYEQYF. The chain combines TRBV27 with TRBJ2-7, with 11 bases matching TRBD2. With V trimmed by 2 bases and J by 3 bases, 6 bases remained unmatched. The germline CDR1 and CDR2 sequences are MNHEY and SMNVEV (reference sequence). This CDR3 spans 16 amino acids.

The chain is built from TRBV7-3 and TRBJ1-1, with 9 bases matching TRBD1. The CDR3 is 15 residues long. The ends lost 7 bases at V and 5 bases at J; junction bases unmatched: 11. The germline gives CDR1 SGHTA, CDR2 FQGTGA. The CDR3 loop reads CASNPGTGFITEAFF. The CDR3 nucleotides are TGTGCCAGCAACCCCGGGACAGGGTTTATAACTGAAGCTTTCTTT.

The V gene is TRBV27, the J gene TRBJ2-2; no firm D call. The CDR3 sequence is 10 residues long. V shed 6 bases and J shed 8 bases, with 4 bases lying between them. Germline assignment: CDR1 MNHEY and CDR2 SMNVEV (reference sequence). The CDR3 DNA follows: TGTGCCAGCAGGGGGGGGGAGCTGTTTTTT. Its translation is CASRGGELFF.

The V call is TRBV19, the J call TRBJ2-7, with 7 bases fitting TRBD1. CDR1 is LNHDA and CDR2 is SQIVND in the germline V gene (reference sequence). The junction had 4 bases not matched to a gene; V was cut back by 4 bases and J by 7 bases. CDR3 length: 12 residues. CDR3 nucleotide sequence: TGTGCCAGTAGTACTCGACAGGGAGAGCAGTACTTC. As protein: CASSTRQGEQYF.

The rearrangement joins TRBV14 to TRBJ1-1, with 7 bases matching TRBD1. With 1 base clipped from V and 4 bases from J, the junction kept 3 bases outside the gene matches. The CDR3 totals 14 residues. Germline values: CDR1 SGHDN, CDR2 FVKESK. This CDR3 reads CASSQGAGGTEAFF. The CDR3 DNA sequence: TGTGCCAGCAGCCAAGGCGCAGGGGGCACTGAAGCTTTCTTT.

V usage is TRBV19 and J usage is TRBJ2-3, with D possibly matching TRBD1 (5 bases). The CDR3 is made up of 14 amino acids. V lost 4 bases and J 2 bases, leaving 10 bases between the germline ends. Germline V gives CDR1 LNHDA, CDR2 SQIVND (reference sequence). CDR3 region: CASSNGQVTDTQYF. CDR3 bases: TGTGCCAGTAGTAACGGACAAGTCACAGATACGCAGTATTTT.

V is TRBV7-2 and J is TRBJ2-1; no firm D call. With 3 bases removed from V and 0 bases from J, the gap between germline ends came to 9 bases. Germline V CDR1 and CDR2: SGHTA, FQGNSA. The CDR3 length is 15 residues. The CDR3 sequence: CASSFIGFSYNEQFF. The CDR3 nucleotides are TGTGCCAGCAGCTTTATCGGCTTCTCCTACAATGAGCAGTTCTTC. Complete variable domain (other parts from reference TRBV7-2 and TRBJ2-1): GAGVSQSPSNKVTEKGKDVELRCDPISGHTALYWYRQSLGQGLEFLIYFQGNSAPDKSGLPSDRFSAERTGGSVSTLTIQRTQQEDSAVYLCASSFIGFSYNEQFFGPGTRLTVL.